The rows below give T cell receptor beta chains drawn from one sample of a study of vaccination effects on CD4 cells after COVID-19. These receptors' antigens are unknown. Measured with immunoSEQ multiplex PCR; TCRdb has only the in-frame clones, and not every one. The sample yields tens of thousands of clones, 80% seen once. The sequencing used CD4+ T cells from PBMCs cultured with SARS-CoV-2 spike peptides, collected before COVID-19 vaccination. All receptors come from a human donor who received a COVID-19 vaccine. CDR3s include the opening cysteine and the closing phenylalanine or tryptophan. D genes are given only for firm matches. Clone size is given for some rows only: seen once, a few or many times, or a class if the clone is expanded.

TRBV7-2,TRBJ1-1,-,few,CASSFKYRDTEAFF
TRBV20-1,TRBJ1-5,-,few,CSALSKWAQHF
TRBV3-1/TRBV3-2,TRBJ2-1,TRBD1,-,CASSQGWGGTGGTEQFF
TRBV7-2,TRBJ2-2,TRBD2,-,CASSLVAGGPITGELFF
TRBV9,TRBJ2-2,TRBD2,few,CASSGLAGGVNTGELFF
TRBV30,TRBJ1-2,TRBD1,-,CAWSRGALEGYTF
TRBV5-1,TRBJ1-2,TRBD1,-,CASSTTGGVSYGYTF
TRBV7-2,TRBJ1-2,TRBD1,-,CASSYTGEYGYTF
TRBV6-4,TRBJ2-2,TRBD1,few,CASSVDRAAGELFF
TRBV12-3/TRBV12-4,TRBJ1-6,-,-,CASRRSNSPLHF
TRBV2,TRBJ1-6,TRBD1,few,CASSSPTGGTNSPLHF
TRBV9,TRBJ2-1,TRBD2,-,CASSVEGLAGWNEQFF
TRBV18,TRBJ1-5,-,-,CASSPSTVNQPQHF
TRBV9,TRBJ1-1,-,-,CASSIRQEGTEAFF
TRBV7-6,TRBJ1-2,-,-,CASSPVGSPNYGYTF
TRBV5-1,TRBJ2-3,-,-,CASSLGVFTDTQYF
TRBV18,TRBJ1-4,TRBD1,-,CASSLGRTGREKLFF
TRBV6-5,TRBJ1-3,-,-,CASSYQGQGGNTIYF
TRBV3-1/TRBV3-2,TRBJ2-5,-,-,CASSPSSPRRETQYF
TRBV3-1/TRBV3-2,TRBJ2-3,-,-,CASSRAGAGGTDTQYF
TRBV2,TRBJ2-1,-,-,CASREGTYNEQFF
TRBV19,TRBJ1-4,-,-,CASKQGRYEKLFF
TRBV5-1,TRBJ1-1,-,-,CASSLQEYTEAFF
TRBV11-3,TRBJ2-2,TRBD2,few,CASSLSGLAGGFTGELFF
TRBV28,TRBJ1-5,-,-,CASSFAGARNQPQHF
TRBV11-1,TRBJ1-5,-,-,CASSRTDNQPQHF
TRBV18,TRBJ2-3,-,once,CASSPRRRGSTDTQYF
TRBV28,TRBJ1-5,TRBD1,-,CASNEDRGGQPQHF
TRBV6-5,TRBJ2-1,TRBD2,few,CASTPLAGGYNEQFF
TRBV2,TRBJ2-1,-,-,CASSFIGTYNEQFF
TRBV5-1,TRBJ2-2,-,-,CASGKEGNTGELFF
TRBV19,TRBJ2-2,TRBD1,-,CASSTGTGGLGELFF
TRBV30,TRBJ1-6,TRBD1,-,CACDPGQGGSPLHF
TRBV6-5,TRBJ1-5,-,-,CASKGGGDQPQHF
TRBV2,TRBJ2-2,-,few,CASIRTGLSTGELFF
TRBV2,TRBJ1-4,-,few,CASLWERGGEKLFF
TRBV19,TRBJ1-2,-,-,CASSSRDPPLRGYTF
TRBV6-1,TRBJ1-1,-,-,CASSEWPAYEAFF
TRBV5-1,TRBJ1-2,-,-,CASRRDGQPNYGYTF
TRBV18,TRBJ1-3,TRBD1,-,CASSPTRQGVISGNTIYF
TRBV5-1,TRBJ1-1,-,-,CASSLAIGAANTEAFF
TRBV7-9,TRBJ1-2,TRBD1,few,CASSSPGQEGYGYTF
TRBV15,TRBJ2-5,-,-,CATSRDIQETQYF
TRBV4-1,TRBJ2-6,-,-,CASSQGGQFAGGANVLTF
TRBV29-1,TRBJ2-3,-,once,CSVEGQPGLGTDTQYF
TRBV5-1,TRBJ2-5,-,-,CASSLMAAETQYF
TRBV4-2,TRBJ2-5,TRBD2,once,CASSQDFGGGMSQYF
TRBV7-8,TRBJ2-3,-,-,CASSPGARKQYF
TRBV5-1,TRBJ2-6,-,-,CASSSQGWSGANVLTF
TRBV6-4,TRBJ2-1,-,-,CASSNYPGSLYNEQFF
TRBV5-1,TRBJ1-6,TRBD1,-,CASSSGQAPNSPLHF
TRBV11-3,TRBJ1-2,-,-,CASSLVDLKGDGANYGYTF
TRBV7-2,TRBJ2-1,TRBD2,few,CASSSGLAGVQIYNEQFF
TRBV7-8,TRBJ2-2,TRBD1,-,CASSFRDSGTGELFF